One and the same sample provided the 14 T cell receptor beta chains below, sequenced in a study of T cells after yellow fever vaccination. TCRdb analysed the 5' RACE reads with MiXCR anew, one entry per CDR3 protein. The data show 50,000 or so distinct CDR3 sequences, less than 9% seen once. The sample consisted of CD8+ T cells sorted from PBMCs, taken approximately 15 days after the first yellow fever vaccination. These receptors all come from a man between 18 and 29 years old who received the YFV17D yellow fever vaccine.

V gene TRBV29-1 combines with J gene TRBJ1-1, with D possibly being TRBD1 (6 bases). Germline-derived CDR1 and CDR2 are SQVTM and ANQGSEA. This CDR3 is built from 13 residues. Trimming stripped 7 bases from V and 4 bases from J, with 16 bases between. CDR3 sequence (DNA): TGCAGCGCCTGGGGGGCGTTGGGCACTGAAGCTTTCTTT. Protein: CSAWGALGTEAFF. The entire variable domain, with the rest obtained from reference TRBV29-1 and TRBJ1-1, is as follows: SAVISQKPSRDICQRGTSLTIQCQVDSQVTMMFWYRQQPGQSLTLIATANQGSEATYESGFVIDKFPISRPNLTFSTLTVSNMSPEDSSIYLCSAWGALGTEAFFGQGTRLTVV.

This clonotype showed up many times. This rearrangement joins TRBV4-1 to TRBJ1-2; 7 positions match TRBD1. The CDR3 has 15 residues. Germline V gene lookup returns CDR1 MGHRA and CDR2 YSYEKL. The V and J ends lost 2 bases and 2 bases, in that order; junction bases with no gene match: 5. This CDR3 is CASSQNRGINYGYTF. The CDR3 nucleotides are TGCGCCAGCAGCCAAAACAGGGGTATAAACTATGGCTACACCTTC.

The gene calls are TRBV7-8 and TRBJ2-1; the D gene is possibly TRBD1 (6 bases). The CDR3 covers 17 residues. V was clipped by 0 bases and J by 8 bases, with 20 bases between them. Germline values: CDR1 SGHVS, CDR2 FQNEAQ. CDR3 DNA sequence: TGTGCCAGCAGCTTAGCGGGGTACATTGGGACAAGGGATGAGCAGTTCTTC. Amino acids: CASSLAGYIGTRDEQFF.

The sample holds a few counts of this clonotype. The V call is TRBV19, the J call TRBJ1-4; D unresolved. Germline-derived CDR1 and CDR2 are LNHDA and SQIVND (reference sequence). CDR3 length: 15 residues. Trimming took off 5 bases at V and 2 bases at J, with 12 bases between the two ends. CDR3 DNA: TGTGCCAGTAGTCCGTCGGGGATCACTAATGAAAAACTGTTTTTT. It encodes CASSPSGITNEKLFF.

This clonotype was found many times. The V and J genes are TRBV7-9 and TRBJ2-7, with 7 bases fitting TRBD1. The CDR3 consists of 13 residues. V trimming: 3 bases; J trimming: 6 bases; junction bases outside the gene matches: 5. Germline CDR1 is SEHNR and CDR2 is FQNEAQ (reference sequence). CDR3 amino acids: CASSFGQVGEQYV. Written as DNA, the CDR3 is TGTGCCAGCAGCTTTGGACAGGTCGGCGAGCAGTACGTC.

In this sample, this clonotype turned up many times. V gene TRBV11-2 combines with J gene TRBJ2-5, with TRBD1 matching over 9 bases. This CDR3 spans 17 amino acids. V was clipped by 5 bases and J by 3 bases; unmatched bases: 13. Germline CDR1 SGHAT, CDR2 FQNNGV. DNA of the CDR3: TGTGCCAGCAGCAGATCCGCCGGGACAGGGTTAGAAGAGACCCAGTACTTC. As protein: CASSRSAGTGLEETQYF.

Ten or more counts support this clonotype. The chain uses TRBV7-3 and TRBJ1-2; 8 bases agree with TRBD1. Germline assignment: CDR1 SGHTA and CDR2 FQGTGA. This CDR3 contains 13 residues. J gave up 7 bases and V 5 bases, and 6 bases lay outside the gene matches. The CDR3 nucleotides read TGTGCCAGCAGCCCTCAGGGGGCTGGTGGCTACACCTTC. It encodes CASSPQGAGGYTF.

The chain uses TRBV6-2 or TRBV6-3 and TRBJ1-5; TRBD1 matches at 9 bases. After removal of 7 bases from V and 6 bases from J, the junction contained 10 bases not matched to a gene. Germline lookup yields CDR1 MNHEY and CDR2 SVGEGT. This CDR3 has 15 residues. For the CDR3, the DNA is TGTGCCAGCAATAGGGACAGGGCTGTTGGTCAGCCCCAGCATTTT. It specifies CASNRDRAVGQPQHF.

On this clonotype: Germline and junction disagree at one end, which may indicate a read error. The V and J genes are TRBV19 and TRBJ1-5, with D possibly matching TRBD1 (5 bases). Per germline, CDR1 LNHDA and CDR2 SQIVND (reference sequence). The CDR3 is 15 residues long. The chain's CDR3 is CTSSIGAGGFQPQHF. DNA for the CDR3: TGTACCAGTAGTATCGGGGCTGGCGGATTCCAGCCCCAGCATTTT.

Notes on this clonotype: Just one base apart from a much larger clone, this may be a read error. The chain uses TRBV20-1 and TRBJ2-2; D unresolved. CDR3 length: 13 amino acids. Trimming removed 1 base at V and 3 bases at J, with 6 bases between. Germline V gene sequence: CDR1 DFQATT, CDR2 SNEGSKA (reference sequence). The CDR3 coding sequence is TGCAGTGCTAGAGTAGACCACACCGGGGAGCTGTTTTTT. Translated: CSARVDHTGELFF.

This clonotype has at least ten counts. The V call is TRBV29-1, the J call TRBJ2-1, with TRBD1 matching 11 bases. V lost 7 bases, J lost 7 bases, and 12 bases stayed unmatched. The CDR3 consists of 15 residues. Germline-derived CDR1 and CDR2 are SQVTM and ANQGSEA. The CDR3 sequence is CSALGGTGGMNEQFF. The CDR3 DNA reads as TGCAGCGCCTTGGGTGGGACAGGGGGTATGAATGAGCAGTTCTTC.

This clonotype was picked up many times. The chain couples TRBV4-1 to TRBJ1-5, with D possibly TRBD1 on 6 matching bases. Germline-derived CDR1 and CDR2 are MGHRA and YSYEKL. The V gene lost 1 base and the J gene lost 6 bases, with 13 bases spanning the gap. This CDR3 has 15 amino acids. This chain's CDR3 is CASSQGPGEAQPQHF. The CDR3 DNA follows: TGCGCCAGCAGCCAAGGACCAGGGGAGGCTCAGCCCCAGCATTTT.

The rearrangement joins TRBV6-2 or TRBV6-3 to TRBJ2-1; TRBD2 is a possible D gene (7 bases). Trimming took off 4 bases at V and 4 bases at J, with 17 bases between the two ends. Looked up from germline, CDR1 is MNHEY and CDR2 is SVGEGT. This CDR3 contains 16 residues. CDR3 residues: CASSWTAGANYNEQFF. CDR3 sequence (DNA): TGTGCCAGCAGTTGGACCGCGGGGGCTAATTACAATGAGCAGTTCTTC.

The chain couples TRBV5-4 to TRBJ2-3; 11 nucleotides line up with TRBD2. In germline, CDR1 is SGHNT, CDR2 YYREEE (reference sequence). Losses at the gene ends were 4 bases for V and 7 bases for J; bases not matched to a gene: 5. The CDR3 consists of 14 residues. This chain's CDR3 is CASSVSGGAYTQYF. The CDR3 bases are TGTGCCAGCAGCGTTAGCGGGGGGGCCTATACGCAGTATTTT.